The 18 T cell receptor beta chains listed next were all sequenced from one sample in a study of vaccination and CD4 T cells after COVID-19. Which antigens these TCRs recognize remains unknown. The sample's treatment: roughly 10-day PBMC culture with coronavirus spike peptide pools or control peptides (ViraFEST assay). With the Oncomine TCR Beta short-read assay, DNA from cultured CD4+ T cells was sequenced. MiXCR was run by TCRdb on the PCR reads, yielding one entry per CDR3 protein. This sample has roughly 3,500 distinct CDR3 sequences, with roughly 32% found just once. The sample taken for sequencing was CD4+ T cells from blood, cultured in vitro. These receptors were taken from a human donor who had recovered from COVID-19.

This clonotype was observed a handful of times. V is TRBV19 and J is TRBJ1-5; D is perhaps TRBD1 (5 bases). The V and J ends lost 5 bases and 2 bases respectively, with 13 bases between them. The germline gives CDR1 LNHDA, CDR2 SQIVND (reference sequence). This CDR3 region has 15 residues. The CDR3 protein is CASSGSGTRNQPQHF. CDR3 bases: TGTGCCAGTAGTGGCTCCGGGACTCGCAATCAGCCCCAGCATTTT.

The chain employs TRBV6-1 and TRBJ2-1; D call uncertain. V was trimmed by 6 bases and J by 10 bases, leaving 10 bases between them. This CDR3 is 11 amino acids long. Germline V CDR1 and CDR2: MNHNS, SASEGT. Here the CDR3 reads CASRKLGEQFF. In nucleotides, the CDR3 is TGTGCCAGCAGAAAGCTGGGGGAGCAGTTCTTC.

The chain couples TRBV7-2 to TRBJ2-3; D is unclear. V lost 5 bases, J lost 1 base, and 13 bases lay in between. The CDR3 consists of 15 residues. Germline CDR1 SGHTA, CDR2 FQGNSA. CDR3 DNA sequence: TGTGCCAGCAGCCCCTCTGGCCGGGGCACAGATACGCAGTATTTT. Its protein product is CASSPSGRGTDTQYF.

This chain joins TRBV12-3 or TRBV12-4 and TRBJ2-3, with 8 bases fitting TRBD2. The CDR3 consists of 14 residues. Trimming took 7 bases from V and 0 from J; bases not matched to a gene: 3. CDR3 region: CASTTSGSTDTQYF. CDR3 DNA: TGTGCCAGCACCACTAGCGGTAGCACAGATACGCAGTATTTT.

The rearrangement joins TRBV21-1 to TRBJ1-5; the DNA was not compared with TRBD1, the D call given in the table. TRBV21-1 is designated a pseudogene. CDR3 length: 17 residues. CDR3 DNA sequence: TGTGCCAGCAGCAAAGACGGGAGCTCAGGGGGAAATCAGCCCCAGCATTTT. The encoded protein is CASSKDGSSGGNQPQHF.

V is TRBV10-2 and J is TRBJ1-5; D may be TRBD1 (5 bases). CDR1 and CDR2 from the germline V gene are WSHSY and SAAADI. Trimming left V 2 bases short and J 6 bases short, with 11 bases between. The CDR3 is made up of 14 amino acids. The DNA for the CDR3 is TGCGCCAGCAGTGAGACGGGGGGTGGTCAGCCCCAGCATTTT. Translating it yields CASSETGGGQPQHF.

This clonotype is judged medium-sized. This chain joins TRBV19 and TRBJ1-3; 8 nucleotides agree with TRBD1. Per germline, CDR1 LNHDA and CDR2 SQIVND (reference sequence). Germline trimming cut 7 bases from V and 0 bases from J; bases unmatched to any gene: 2. The CDR3 is made up of 14 amino acids. CDR3 loop: CASTDRASGNTIYF. CDR3 bases: TGTGCCAGTACGGACAGGGCCTCTGGAAACACCATATATTTT.

The chain has TRBV15 and TRBJ2-7, with D hard to call. This CDR3 has 14 residues. Trimming stripped 1 base from V and 3 bases from J, with 10 bases between. Per germline, CDR1 LNHNV and CDR2 YYDKDF (reference sequence). The CDR3 coding sequence is TGTGCCACCAGCAGAGGCACATACAACTACGAGCAGTACTTC. Its protein product is CATSRGTYNYEQYF.

V is TRBV10-3 and J is TRBJ1-5; TRBD1 matches 7 bases. CDR1 ENHRY and CDR2 SYGVKD come from the germline V gene. With 2 bases clipped from V and 15 bases from J, the junction kept 7 bases outside the gene matches. This CDR3 contains 12 residues. The CDR3 DNA is TGTGCCATCAGTGAGCCGGGACAGAAAAGGCATTTT. The encoded protein is CAISEPGQKRHF.

The count of this clonotype is one. This chain's CDR3 is CASSFGGENTEAFF. CDR3 nucleotide sequence: TGCGCCAGCAGCTTCGGGGGAGAGAACACTGAAGCTTTCTTT. The J gene is TRBJ1-1, the V gene TRBV5-1, with D tentatively TRBD1 (5 bases). The CDR3 has 14 residues. Per the germline V gene, CDR1 is SGHRS and CDR2 is YFSETQ. V lost 2 bases and J lost 1, with 9 bases in between.

The chain recombines TRBV5-5 with TRBJ1-6; D gene ambiguous. The CDR3 has 14 residues. CDR1 SGHKS and CDR2 YYEKEE come from the germline V gene (reference sequence). Deletions cut 5 bases from V and 5 bases from J, with 11 bases between. The CDR3 protein is CASRSSPDNSPLHF. DNA of the CDR3: TGTGCCAGCAGATCGAGTCCAGATAATTCACCCCTCCACTTT.

CDR3 protein: CASSAGLAGGDNEQFF. The CDR3 region has the DNA TGCGCCAGCAGTGCTGGACTAGCGGGGGGCGACAATGAGCAGTTCTTC. The genes are TRBV10-1 and TRBJ2-1; 14 bases agree with TRBD2. Trimming took 4 bases from V and 5 from J; bases not matched to a gene: 4. This CDR3 is built from 16 residues. CDR1 WNHNN and CDR2 SYGVQD come from the germline V gene (reference sequence).

This chain connects TRBV15 to TRBJ2-2; 7 nucleotides align to TRBD1. Looked up from germline, CDR1 is LNHNV and CDR2 is YYDKDF (reference sequence). J was trimmed by 6 bases and V by 5 bases; bases with no gene match: 12. This CDR3 spans 16 amino acids. CDR3 bases: TGTGCCACCAGCGCAAGAGGGGGCCGAGTATCCGGGGAGCTGTTTTTT. Its translation: CATSARGGRVSGELFF.

This clonotype is labeled as medium-sized. The V call is TRBV6-1, the J call TRBJ1-1; D is unresolved. The length of the CDR3 is 13 residues. Germline CDR1 and CDR2: MNHNS and SASEGT. V lost 2 bases to trimming and J lost 5 bases, with 9 bases between them. The CDR3 here is CASSELGITEAFF. Here the CDR3 DNA reads TGTGCCAGCAGTGAATTAGGGATAACTGAAGCTTTCTTT.

The J gene is TRBJ2-5, the V gene TRBV20-1, with TRBD2 matching over 7 bases. The CDR3 spans 15 residues. CDR1 and CDR2 from the germline V gene are DFQATT and SNEGSKA (reference sequence). After removal of 5 bases from V and 5 bases from J, the junction contained 14 bases not matched to a gene. CDR3: CSALLTSPAGETQYF. The CDR3 DNA sequence: TGCAGTGCTCTCCTGACTAGCCCGGCGGGGGAGACCCAGTACTTC.

The count of this clonotype is one. The CDR3 loop reads CASSAGTGIPQETQYF. The CDR3 region has the DNA TGTGCCAGCAGCGCTGGGACAGGCATCCCACAAGAGACCCAGTACTTC. J is TRBJ2-5 and V is TRBV5-6, with 8 positions matching TRBD1. Germline V gives CDR1 SGHDT, CDR2 YYEEEE. The length of the CDR3 is 16 residues. The V gene end was trimmed by 4 bases and the J gene end by 2 bases; junction bases not matched to a gene: 10.

The chain couples TRBV6-5 to TRBJ2-2, with TRBD1 identical over 8 bases. V trimming: 4 bases; J trimming: 2 bases; junction bases outside the gene matches: 6. Germline CDR1 and CDR2: MNHEY and SVGAGI. This CDR3 is built from 16 residues. In DNA form, the CDR3 reads TGTGCCAGCAGTTCGTATTCAGGGGGCAACACCGGGGAGCTGTTTTTT. Amino acid sequence: CASSSYSGGNTGELFF.

V gene TRBV20-1 combines with J gene TRBJ2-2; perhaps TRBD2 as D (6 bases). From germline, CDR1 is DFQATT and CDR2 SNEGSKA (reference sequence). Deletions cut 2 bases from V and 1 base from J, with 17 bases between. The CDR3 runs 17 residues. The CDR3 nucleotides read TGCAGTGCTAGACGTGAGGTTGGGACTCAGAACACCGGGGAGCTGTTTTTT. Protein: CSARREVGTQNTGELFF.